This is a list of T cell receptor beta chains from one sample in a study of T cell responses to AZD1222 COVID-19 vaccine. The assay was immunoSEQ multiplex PCR, and TCRdb's table has in-frame clones only and misses some. The sample has around 100,000 clones, 88% seen once; the top ten hold about 1.8%. The sequencing used peripheral blood, collected on day 0 of AZD1222 vaccination. Receptors originate from an adult in good health. The CDR3 runs from the conserved cysteine through the conserved F or W. The order of the fields is V gene, D gene, J gene, CDR3 DNA, CDR3 protein. A D gene is named only where the DNA matches it firmly.

V gene: TRBV4-3; D gene: TRBD1; J gene: TRBJ1-2; CDR3 DNA: TGCGCCAGCAGCCAAGAGTCGGGACAGGGGTGGTATGGCTACACCTTC; CDR3 protein: CASSQESGQGWYGYTF
V gene: TRBV4-1; D gene: TRBD1; J gene: TRBJ1-5; CDR3 DNA: TGCGCCAGCAGCCAACCGGGACAGGGAGTTCAGCCCCAGCATTTT; CDR3 protein: CASSQPGQGVQPQHF
V gene: TRBV28; D gene: NA; J gene: TRBJ2-2; CDR3 DNA: TGTGCCAGCAGTTTTTTTCTAGGAGGGAGAACCGGGGAGCTGTTTTTT; CDR3 protein: CASSFFLGGRTGELFF
V gene: TRBV5-4; D gene: NA; J gene: TRBJ2-6; CDR3 DNA: TGTGCCAGCGGGACGTTAGTAGCGGTGCCCTCTGGGGCCAACGTCCTGACTTTC; CDR3 protein: CASGTLVAVPSGANVLTF
V gene: TRBV4-3; D gene: NA; J gene: TRBJ1-2; CDR3 DNA: TGCGCCAGCAGCCAAGATCCGGGACAAGGAAACTATGGCTACACCTTC; CDR3 protein: CASSQDPGQGNYGYTF
V gene: TRBV5-4; D gene: NA; J gene: TRBJ1-1; CDR3 DNA: TGTGCCAGCAGCTTTGGGGGGTACACTGAAGCTTTCTTT; CDR3 protein: CASSFGGYTEAFF
V gene: TRBV19; D gene: NA; J gene: TRBJ1-1; CDR3 DNA: TGTGCCAGTAGTGACACAGCGAACACTGAAGCTTTCTTT; CDR3 protein: CASSDTANTEAFF
V gene: TRBV27; D gene: NA; J gene: TRBJ1-1; CDR3 DNA: TGTGCCAGCTCCGATGGGGGCACTGAAGCTTTCTTT; CDR3 protein: CASSDGGTEAFF
V gene: TRBV30; D gene: NA; J gene: TRBJ1-5; CDR3 DNA: TGTGCCTGGAGTAGGGGATTCTCTAGCAATCAGCCCCAGCATTTT; CDR3 protein: CAWSRGFSSNQPQHF
V gene: TRBV18; D gene: NA; J gene: TRBJ1-1; CDR3 DNA: TGTGCCAGCTCACCAACAATAACACGGACAGCGCTCGGTTTGGGCACTGAAGCTTTCTTT; CDR3 protein: CASSPTITRTALGLGTEAFF
V gene: TRBV5-8; D gene: NA; J gene: TRBJ2-2; CDR3 DNA: TGTGCCAGCATCTCACCGGGTTTAGAGGCCGGGGAGCTGTTTTTT; CDR3 protein: CASISPGLEAGELFF
V gene: TRBV12-3/TRBV12-4; D gene: NA; J gene: TRBJ1-5; CDR3 DNA: TGTGCCAGCAGTACTCCAAATCAGCCCCAGCATTTT; CDR3 protein: CASSTPNQPQHF
V gene: TRBV4-1; D gene: NA; J gene: TRBJ1-3; CDR3 DNA: TGCGCCAGCAGCCAAGGACGCTCGAGGGGGATGGCCGGAAACACCATATATTTT; CDR3 protein: CASSQGRSRGMAGNTIYF
V gene: TRBV19; D gene: NA; J gene: TRBJ2-3; CDR3 DNA: TGTGCCAGTAGTATAGGTTGGGAGGGGGGCACAGATACGCAGTATTTT; CDR3 protein: CASSIGWEGGTDTQYF
V gene: TRBV7-3; D gene: TRBD2; J gene: TRBJ2-2; CDR3 DNA: TGTGCCAGCAGCTTAGCGGGAGTCGGTACCGGGGAGCTGTTTTTT; CDR3 protein: CASSLAGVGTGELFF
V gene: TRBV7-9; D gene: TRBD1; J gene: TRBJ2-1; CDR3 DNA: TGTGCCAGCAGCGTGGGACAGGGGGGAGGGCGGCAGTTCTTC; CDR3 protein: CASSVGQGGGRQFF
V gene: TRBV6-2/TRBV6-3; D gene: TRBD1; J gene: TRBJ2-6; CDR3 DNA: TGTGCCAGCAGCTCGACAGGGCACTCTGGGGCCAACGTCCTGACTTTC; CDR3 protein: CASSSTGHSGANVLTF
V gene: TRBV19; D gene: NA; J gene: TRBJ1-5; CDR3 DNA: TGTGCCAGTAGTACTGACAGCAATCAGCCCCAGCATTTT; CDR3 protein: CASSTDSNQPQHF
V gene: TRBV6-5; D gene: TRBD1; J gene: TRBJ2-1; CDR3 DNA: TGTGCCAGCAGTTATGGGGACAGCATCAATGAGCAGTTCTTC; CDR3 protein: CASSYGDSINEQFF
V gene: TRBV5-1; D gene: TRBD1; J gene: TRBJ1-1; CDR3 DNA: TGCGCCAGCAGCTTGGACCGACAGGGGGCAACTGAAGCTTTCTTT; CDR3 protein: CASSLDRQGATEAFF
V gene: TRBV11-3; D gene: TRBD1; J gene: TRBJ2-6; CDR3 DNA: TGTGCCAGCAGCTTAGGGTCCCGACAGGGGGGCCCCTCTGGGGCCAACGTCCTGACTTTC; CDR3 protein: CASSLGSRQGGPSGANVLTF
V gene: TRBV11-2; D gene: NA; J gene: TRBJ1-1; CDR3 DNA: TGTGCCAGCAGCTTAGATAAGCGGCCCAGGGGCATGAACACTGAAGCTTTCTTT; CDR3 protein: CASSLDKRPRGMNTEAFF
V gene: TRBV5-4; D gene: TRBD1; J gene: TRBJ1-2; CDR3 DNA: TGTGCCAGCAGCTTAGGACAGGGGATGAACTATGGCTACACCTTC; CDR3 protein: CASSLGQGMNYGYTF
V gene: TRBV19; D gene: NA; J gene: TRBJ2-3; CDR3 DNA: TGTGCCAGTATGACCCAGAAAGGTCCAGATACGCAGTATTTT; CDR3 protein: CASMTQKGPDTQYF
V gene: TRBV9; D gene: NA; J gene: TRBJ1-4; CDR3 DNA: TGTGCCAGCAGCGTAGGTTCAGGGACTTTTTCAACTAATGAAAAACTGTTTTTT; CDR3 protein: CASSVGSGTFSTNEKLFF
V gene: TRBV6-5; D gene: TRBD1; J gene: TRBJ2-3; CDR3 DNA: TGTGCCAGCAGCTCAGGGGGTCTGGGTTCAGATACGCAGTATTTT; CDR3 protein: CASSSGGLGSDTQYF